The source of this TCR beta chain is a study of technical replicates of blood from several donors. The method was immunoSEQ multiplex PCR; TCRdb's version includes in-frame clones alone and lacks a portion of them. The sample lists about 79,000 clones; about 91% were seen once. About this clone itself: Germline is not matched at one junction end, which may reflect a read error.

Sequenced sample: T cells isolated from PBMCs. This TCR was recovered from a human donor in good health. Some clones in this sample may be carry-over from other donors' samples.

The CDR3 sequence: CASTLDRSDISHEQYF. The CDR3 coding sequence is TGTGCCAGCACTCTGGACAGGTCTGATATCTCCCACGAGCAGTACTTC. V is TRBV9 and J is TRBJ2-7, with 7 positions matching TRBD1. This CDR3 has 16 residues. Germline CDR1 and CDR2: SGDLS and YYNGEE.